This TCR beta chain was identified in a study of T cells after posttransplantation cyclophosphamide. V dropped 6 bases and J dropped 2 bases, with 13 bases sitting between them. CDR1 and CDR2 (germline): SGHRS, YFSETQ. The CDR3 is 14 residues long. Study-level points and caveats: Blood and skin or GI T cell repertoires showed limited TRB overlap.

Remarks on this clone: Its antigen is currently unknown.

The naive gate required viable CD3+CD4+ or CD3+CD8+ cells with CCR7+CD45RA+CD45RO-CD95-CD27+CD28+ phenotype. Peripheral blood was collected from the related graft donor on the marrow donation day. TCRdb's copy holds only in-frame clones and misses some; the assay was immunoSEQ multiplex PCR. The sample includes approximately 30,000 clones, just over 90% seen only once; the top ten take 0.2% to 0.3%. The receptor was isolated from a woman aged 60 to 75 in good health, CMV-negative, and a related stem cell transplant donor. The chain uses TRBV5-1 and TRBJ2-3, with D unresolved. The sequenced material came from naive CD4+ T cells sorted from PBMCs. The CDR3 loop reads CASTLPSPTDTQYF. Here the CDR3 DNA reads TGCGCCAGCACCCTTCCGAGCCCCACAGATACGCAGTATTTT. The full variable domain, completed using reference TRBV5-1 and TRBJ2-3, is KAGVTQTPRYLIKTRGQQVTLSCSPISGHRSVSWYQQTPGQGLQFLFEYFSETQRNKGNFPGRFSGRQFSNSRSEMNVSTLELGDSALYLCASTLPSPTDTQYFGPGTRLTVL.